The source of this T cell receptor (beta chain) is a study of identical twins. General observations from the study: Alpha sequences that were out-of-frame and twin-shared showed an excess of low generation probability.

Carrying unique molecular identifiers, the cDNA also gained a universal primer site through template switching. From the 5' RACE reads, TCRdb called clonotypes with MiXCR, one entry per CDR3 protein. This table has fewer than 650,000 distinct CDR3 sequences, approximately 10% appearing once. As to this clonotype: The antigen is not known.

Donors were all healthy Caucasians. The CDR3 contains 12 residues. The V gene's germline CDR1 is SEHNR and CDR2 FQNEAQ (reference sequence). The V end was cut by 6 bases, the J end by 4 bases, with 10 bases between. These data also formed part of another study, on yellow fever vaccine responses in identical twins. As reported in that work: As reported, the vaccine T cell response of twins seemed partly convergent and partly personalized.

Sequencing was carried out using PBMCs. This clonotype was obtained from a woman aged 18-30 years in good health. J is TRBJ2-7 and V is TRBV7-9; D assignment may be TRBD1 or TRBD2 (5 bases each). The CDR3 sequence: CASRGWGYEQYF. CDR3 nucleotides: TGTGCCAGCAGGGGGTGGGGGTACGAGCAGTACTTC.